One and the same sample provided the 26 T cell receptor beta chains below, sequenced in a study of T-cell memory formation after mild COVID-19. TCRdb re-derived calls from the 5' RACE reads in MiXCR, one entry per CDR3 protein. The data hold 90,000 to 120,000 distinct CDR3 sequences, with 13% to 15% observed a single time. The specimen sequenced was PBMCs or a T cell subset sorted from them (not recorded which). Receptors were obtained from a man aged 18-30 years who had mild COVID-19 (a few samples of this study predate the infection). Cell type and time point are not known.

The chain combines TRBV20-1 with TRBJ1-2, with D maybe TRBD1 (5 bases). Germline CDR1 and CDR2: DFQATT and SNEGSKA (reference sequence). The CDR3 is 13 amino acids. The germline V and J ends were trimmed by 3 bases and 4 bases, with 12 bases remaining between them. CDR3 sequence (DNA): TGCAGTGCTAGGGCTCAGGGTTTCTATGGCTACACCTTC. Its translation: CSARAQGFYGYTF.

This chain joins TRBV4-1 and TRBJ1-4; 9 bases are a match to TRBD1. The germline CDR1 and CDR2 sequences are MGHRA and YSYEKL. J lost 8 bases, V lost 2 bases, and 3 bases had no gene match. There are 14 residues in the CDR3. The CDR3 reads CASSQLGTGEKLFF. The CDR3 DNA is TGCGCCAGCAGCCAACTGGGGACAGGGGAAAAACTGTTTTTT.

This clonotype was detected only a few times. The gene calls are TRBV7-9 and TRBJ1-4; D is unresolved. Germline-derived CDR1 and CDR2 are SEHNR and FQNEAQ (reference sequence). The CDR3 is 15 residues long. V lost 1 base, J lost 5 bases, and 11 bases lay in between. The CDR3 reads CASSLVFRANEKLFF. CDR3 coding DNA: TGTGCCAGCAGCTTAGTTTTTCGGGCCAATGAAAAACTGTTTTTT.

This clonotype has a handful of counts. The chain has TRBV29-1 and TRBJ2-2; D is uncertain. Trimming cost V 4 bases and J 5 bases, with 8 bases left between them. This CDR3 region has 12 residues. Germline V CDR1 and CDR2: SQVTM, ANQGSEA. The CDR3, as DNA: TGCAGCGTTGTCCCGGTAACCGGGGAGCTGTTTTTT. Translated: CSVVPVTGELFF.

The chain recombines TRBV4-2 with TRBJ1-5, with 7 nucleotides matching TRBD1. The CDR3 extends over 16 amino acids. The V and J ends lost 0 bases and 2 bases, in that order; junction bases with no gene match: 4. Germline CDR1 and CDR2: LGHNA and YNFKEQ. CDR3 region: CASSQDHGTGNQPQHF. The DNA for the CDR3 is TGTGCCAGCAGCCAAGATCACGGGACAGGCAATCAGCCCCAGCATTTT.

There are many counts of this clonotype. This chain links TRBV7-8 with TRBJ2-1; 7 positions match TRBD1. Germline trimming cut 3 bases from V and 5 bases from J; bases unmatched to any gene: 7. This CDR3 region has 15 residues. Per the germline V gene, CDR1 is SGHVS and CDR2 is FQNEAQ. CDR3 sequence reads: CASSLARQGHNEQFF. DNA for the CDR3: TGTGCCAGCAGCTTGGCGCGACAGGGCCACAATGAGCAGTTCTTC.

This clonotype was counted only a few times. The rearrangement links TRBV12-3 or TRBV12-4 to TRBJ1-2; D not resolved. V was shortened by 6 bases and J by 0 bases, with 8 bases between the two germline ends. CDR3 length equals 13 residues. The CDR3 coding sequence is TGTGCCAGCAGCCCGGTAGCTAACTATGGCTACACCTTC. The encoded protein is CASSPVANYGYTF.

The rearrangement links TRBV5-1 to TRBJ2-1; 7 nucleotides match TRBD2. There are 14 residues in the CDR3. Germline V gene lookup returns CDR1 SGHRS and CDR2 YFSETQ. The V and J ends lost 5 bases and 9 bases, in that order; junction bases with no gene match: 11. CDR3: CASSLDGGRGEQFF. CDR3 in DNA: TGCGCCAGCAGTCTAGATGGGGGGAGGGGTGAGCAGTTCTTC.

This chain joins TRBV19 and TRBJ1-2; a possible D gene is TRBD1 (6 bases). The CDR3 is 15 amino acids. Germline CDR1 and CDR2: LNHDA and SQIVND (reference sequence). V lost 9 bases to trimming and J lost 3 bases, with 20 bases between them. The CDR3 spells CARRRFGGADYGYTF. CDR3 nucleotide sequence: TGTGCCAGGAGAAGGTTTGGGGGCGCTGACTATGGCTACACCTTC.

This clonotype was recorded a few times. CDR3 protein: CASSVPGLLASGANVLTF. CDR3 sequence (DNA): TGTGCCAGCAGTGTACCGGGACTGCTTGCCTCTGGGGCCAACGTCCTGACTTTC. The gene calls are TRBV2 and TRBJ2-6; TRBD2 is a possible D gene (6 bases). This CDR3 has 18 amino acids. Germline V gives CDR1 SNHLY, CDR2 FYNNEI. V shed 4 bases and J shed 0 bases, with 16 bases lying between them.

This CDR3 reads CASSLARTTTGELFF. Here the CDR3 DNA reads TGTGCCAGCAGCTTAGCTCGTACGACGACCGGGGAGCTGTTTTTT. This sequence joins TRBV7-9 and TRBJ2-2; D not certain. The germline V gene has CDR1 SEHNR and CDR2 FQNEAQ (reference sequence). Trimming took 0 bases from V and 5 from J, leaving 10 bases between them. The CDR3 contains 15 residues.

V and J are TRBV9 and TRBJ2-1; 8 nucleotides align to TRBD2. After removal of 2 bases from V and 3 bases from J, the junction contained 4 bases not matched to a gene. From germline, CDR1 is SGDLS and CDR2 YYNGEE. CDR3 length: 15 residues. CDR3 protein: CASSVQSGGYNEQFF. The DNA of the CDR3 is TGTGCCAGCAGCGTCCAAAGCGGGGGCTACAATGAGCAGTTCTTC.

This clonotype has more than one count but fewer than ten. This chain links TRBV19 with TRBJ2-1; 9 positions agree with TRBD2. Per the germline V gene, CDR1 is LNHDA and CDR2 is SQIVND (reference sequence). J lost 7 bases, V lost 6 bases, and 4 bases had no gene match. The CDR3 runs to 13 residues. The CDR3 DNA follows: TGTGCCAGTAGATTAGCGGGGGATAATGAGCAGTTCTTC. Translation gives CASRLAGDNEQFF.

This clonotype was picked up a small number of times. This chain uses TRBV12-3 or TRBV12-4 with TRBJ2-6; 7 bases match TRBD1. The CDR3 is made up of 19 amino acids. V gave up 5 bases and J gave up 0 bases; unmatched junction bases: 13. The CDR3 sequence: CASSPYRDRITSGANVLTF. The CDR3 coding sequence is TGTGCCAGCAGTCCCTACCGGGACAGAATTACCTCTGGGGCCAACGTCCTGACTTTC.

The chain links TRBV7-6 to TRBJ2-1; D could derive from TRBD1 or TRBD2 (5 bases each). Germline V gives CDR1 SGHVS, CDR2 FNYEAQ. The CDR3 totals 14 residues. Trimming removed 7 bases at V and 7 bases at J, with 17 bases between. The CDR3 DNA is TGTGCCAGCATCCCGGGGCGCCGAGGGAATGAGCAGTTCTTC. Translating gives CASIPGRRGNEQFF.

This clonotype occurred a few times. The J gene is TRBJ1-2, the V gene TRBV9, with TRBD1 matching over 9 bases. CDR1 and CDR2 from the germline V gene are SGDLS and YYNGEE. J gave up 4 bases and V 4 bases, and 8 bases lay outside the gene matches. The CDR3 is made up of 15 amino acids. The CDR3 loop is CASSSGQGLGYGYTF. The CDR3 DNA is TGTGCCAGCAGCTCGGGACAGGGCCTGGGCTATGGCTACACCTTC.

The chain links TRBV4-3 to TRBJ2-5; 9 bases line up with TRBD2. CDR3 length equals 15 residues. Germline V gene lookup returns CDR1 LGHNA and CDR2 YSLEER. V gave up 2 bases and J gave up 4 bases; unmatched junction bases: 5. The CDR3 DNA reads as TGCGCCAGCAGCCAACTTCTAGCGGGAATAGAGACCCAGTACTTC. Its translation is CASSQLLAGIETQYF.

The chain combines TRBV12-3 or TRBV12-4 with TRBJ2-7, with 7 bases lining up with TRBD1. V was pared by 5 bases and J by 0 bases, with 7 bases of the junction left unmatched. The CDR3 is made up of 15 amino acids. The CDR3 spells CASSGGQVSSYEQYF. Here the CDR3 DNA reads TGTGCCAGCAGTGGCGGACAGGTTAGCTCCTACGAGCAGTACTTC.

The V call is TRBV5-1, the J call TRBJ2-1, with D perhaps given as TRBD1 or TRBD2 (7 bases each). CDR3 length equals 13 residues. CDR1 SGHRS and CDR2 YFSETQ come from the germline V gene. Trimming left V 4 bases short and J 8 bases short, with 13 bases between. CDR3 DNA: TGCGCCAGCAGCGCGACAGGGAGGGATGAGCAGTTCTTC. This translates into CASSATGRDEQFF.

This clonotype turned up a few times. The V and J genes are TRBV7-9 and TRBJ2-7; D is possibly TRBD2 (6 bases). The CDR3 loop spans 14 amino acids. Germline lookup yields CDR1 SEHNR and CDR2 FQNEAQ (reference sequence). V lost 1 base to trimming and J lost 3 bases, with 10 bases between them. The CDR3 DNA is TGTGCCAGCAGCTTAGATGGAGGGGACTACGAGCAGTACTTC. It translates to CASSLDGGDYEQYF. The full variable domain, completed using reference TRBV7-9 and TRBJ2-7, is DTGVSQNPRHKITKRGQNVTFRCDPISEHNRLYWYRQTLGQGPEFLTYFQNEAQLEKSRLLSDRFSAERPKGSFSTLEIQRTEQGDSAMYLCASSLDGGDYEQYFGPGTRLTVT.

The chain couples TRBV9 to TRBJ2-5, with D possibly matching TRBD2 (5 bases). From germline, CDR1 is SGDLS and CDR2 YYNGEE. This CDR3 spans 17 amino acids. Trimming pared 4 bases from V and 2 bases from J, leaving 21 bases between. CDR3 DNA: TGTGCCAGCAGCCCAGGACTGCGACGGGGATCTCAAGAGACCCAGTACTTC. Its translation is CASSPGLRRGSQETQYF.

The chain links TRBV7-9 to TRBJ2-7, with D perhaps assigned TRBD1 or TRBD2 (6 bases each). Trimming removed 1 base from V and 7 bases from J, with 14 bases in between. Germline V gene lookup returns CDR1 SEHNR and CDR2 FQNEAQ (reference sequence). CDR3 size: 14 residues. CDR3 coding DNA: TGTGCCAGCAGCTTAGTCCCAGGGGAGGAAGAGCAGTACTTC. Translating gives CASSLVPGEEEQYF.

The chain links TRBV27 to TRBJ2-3, with D perhaps matching TRBD2 (6 bases). The germline V gene encodes CDR1 MNHEY and CDR2 SMNVEV (reference sequence). Trimming removed 2 bases at V and 4 bases at J, with 16 bases between. The CDR3 runs to 16 residues. The CDR3 nucleotides read TGTGCCAGCAGTTTAGGGGCGGGACGGTTTTCAGATACGCAGTATTTT. It yields the protein CASSLGAGRFSDTQYF.

This clonotype was detected only a few times. This sequence joins TRBV4-2 and TRBJ1-1; 10 bases map to TRBD1. V shed 8 bases, J shed 1 base, and the junction held 4 bases outside the gene matches. This CDR3 is 14 amino acids long. From germline, CDR1 is LGHNA and CDR2 YNFKEQ. CDR3 sequence reads: CASLWDRGNTEAFF. The CDR3, as DNA: TGTGCCAGCTTGTGGGACAGGGGGAACACTGAAGCTTTCTTT.

This rearrangement joins TRBV24-1 to TRBJ2-2; a possible D gene is TRBD2 (6 bases). Germline lookup yields CDR1 KGHDR and CDR2 SFDVKD. This CDR3 region has 17 residues. Trimming took 5 bases from V and 3 from J, leaving 18 bases between them. CDR3 in DNA: TGTGCCACCAGTGGCCTCCTCCGGGACTCCGACACCGGGGAGCTGTTTTTT. This encodes CATSGLLRDSDTGELFF.

The table lists this clonotype with many counts. V usage is TRBV2 and J usage is TRBJ2-7; the D call may be TRBD1 or TRBD2 (6 bases each). The V gene lost 5 bases and the J gene lost 6 bases, with 8 bases spanning the gap. The CDR3 covers 11 residues. CDR1 is SNHLY and CDR2 is FYNNEI in the germline V gene. The CDR3 region is CASSPGAEQYF. Written as DNA, the CDR3 is TGTGCCAGCAGTCCGGGGGCCGAGCAGTACTTC.